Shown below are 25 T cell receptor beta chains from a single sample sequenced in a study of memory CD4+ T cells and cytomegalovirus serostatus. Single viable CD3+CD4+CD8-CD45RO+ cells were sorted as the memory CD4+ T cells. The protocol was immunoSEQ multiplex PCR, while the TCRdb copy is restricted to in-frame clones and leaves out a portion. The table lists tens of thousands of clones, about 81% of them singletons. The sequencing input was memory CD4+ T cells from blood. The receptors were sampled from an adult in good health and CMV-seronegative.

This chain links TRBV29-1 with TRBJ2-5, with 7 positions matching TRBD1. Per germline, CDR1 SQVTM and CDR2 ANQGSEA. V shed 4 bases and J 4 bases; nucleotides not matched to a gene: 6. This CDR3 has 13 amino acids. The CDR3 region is CSVGPTGRETQYF. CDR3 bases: TGCAGCGTTGGCCCGACAGGGCGAGAGACCCAGTACTTC.

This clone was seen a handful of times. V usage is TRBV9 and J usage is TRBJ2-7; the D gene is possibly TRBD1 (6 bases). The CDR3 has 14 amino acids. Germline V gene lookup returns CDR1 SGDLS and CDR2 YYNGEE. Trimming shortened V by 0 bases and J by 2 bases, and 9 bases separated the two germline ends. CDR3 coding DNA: TGTGCCAGCAGCGTAGCACAGGGCGCCTACGAGCAGTACTTC. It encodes CASSVAQGAYEQYF. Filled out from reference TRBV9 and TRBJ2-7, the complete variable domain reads DSGVTQTPKHLITATGQRVTLRCSPRSGDLSVYWYQQSLDQGLQFLIQYYNGEERAKGNILERFSAQQFPDLHSELNLSSLELGDSALYFCASSVAQGAYEQYFGPGTRLTVT.

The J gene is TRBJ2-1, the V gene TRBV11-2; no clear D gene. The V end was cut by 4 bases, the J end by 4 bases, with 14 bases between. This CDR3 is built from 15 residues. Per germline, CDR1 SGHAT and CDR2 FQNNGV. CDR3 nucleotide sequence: TGTGCCAGCAGCTCTCTTCCCTCGACGTACAATGAGCAGTTCTTC. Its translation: CASSSLPSTYNEQFF.

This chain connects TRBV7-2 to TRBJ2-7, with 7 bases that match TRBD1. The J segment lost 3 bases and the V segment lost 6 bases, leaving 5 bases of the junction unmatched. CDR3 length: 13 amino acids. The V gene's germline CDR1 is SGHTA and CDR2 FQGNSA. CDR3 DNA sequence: TGTGCCAGCAGGCAGCCAGGGGGCTACGAGCAGTACTTC. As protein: CASRQPGGYEQYF.

CDR3 loop: CASSPLGILNTEAFF. Written as DNA, the CDR3 is TGTGCCAGCAGCCCTTTGGGCATATTGAACACTGAAGCTTTCTTT. V gene TRBV7-6 combines with J gene TRBJ1-1; D remains unclear. Trimming pared 5 bases from V and 0 bases from J, leaving 13 bases between. This CDR3 comprises 15 residues. CDR1 SGHVS and CDR2 FNYEAQ come from the germline V gene.

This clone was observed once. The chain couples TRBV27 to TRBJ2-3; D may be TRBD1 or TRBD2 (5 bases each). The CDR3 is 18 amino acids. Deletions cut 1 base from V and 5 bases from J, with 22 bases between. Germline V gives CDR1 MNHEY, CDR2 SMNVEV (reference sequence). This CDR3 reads CASSLYQEPGSGIDTQYF. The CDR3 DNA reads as TGTGCCAGCAGTTTATACCAAGAGCCAGGGAGTGGCATAGATACGCAGTATTTT.

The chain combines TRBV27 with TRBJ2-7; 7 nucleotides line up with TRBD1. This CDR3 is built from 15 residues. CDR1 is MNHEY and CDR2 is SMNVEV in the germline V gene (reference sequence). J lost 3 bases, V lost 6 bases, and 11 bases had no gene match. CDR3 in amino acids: CASRPGQALFYEQYF. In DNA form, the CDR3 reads TGTGCCAGCAGACCTGGACAGGCCCTTTTCTACGAGCAGTACTTC.

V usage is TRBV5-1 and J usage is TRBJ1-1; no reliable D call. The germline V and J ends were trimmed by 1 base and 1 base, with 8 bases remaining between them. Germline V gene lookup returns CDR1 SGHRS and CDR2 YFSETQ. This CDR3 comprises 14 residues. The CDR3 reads CASSLSGKNTEAFF. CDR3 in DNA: TGCGCCAGCAGCTTGTCTGGGAAGAACACTGAAGCTTTCTTT.

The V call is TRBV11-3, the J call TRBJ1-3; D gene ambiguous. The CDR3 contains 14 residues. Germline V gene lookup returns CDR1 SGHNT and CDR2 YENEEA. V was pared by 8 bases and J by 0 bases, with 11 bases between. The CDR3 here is CASGTGFSGNTIYF. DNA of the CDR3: TGTGCCAGCGGAACGGGGTTCTCTGGAAACACCATATATTTT.

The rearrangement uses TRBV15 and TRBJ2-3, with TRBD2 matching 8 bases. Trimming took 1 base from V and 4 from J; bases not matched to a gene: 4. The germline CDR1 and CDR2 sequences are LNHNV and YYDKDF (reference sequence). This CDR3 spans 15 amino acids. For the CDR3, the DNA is TGTGCCACCAGCAGAGTAGGACTAGCTGCAGATACGCAGTATTTT. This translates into CATSRVGLAADTQYF.

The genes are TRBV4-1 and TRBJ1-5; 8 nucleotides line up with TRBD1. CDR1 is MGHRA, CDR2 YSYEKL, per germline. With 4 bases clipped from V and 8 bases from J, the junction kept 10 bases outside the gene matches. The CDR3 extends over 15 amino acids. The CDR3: CASSRTTGVVEPQHF. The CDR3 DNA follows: TGCGCCAGCAGCCGAACGACAGGGGTGGTGGAGCCCCAGCATTTT.

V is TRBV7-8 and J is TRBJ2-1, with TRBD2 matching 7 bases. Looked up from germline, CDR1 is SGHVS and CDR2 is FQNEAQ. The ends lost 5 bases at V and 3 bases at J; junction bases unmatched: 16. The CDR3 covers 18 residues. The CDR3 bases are TGTGCCAGCAGCCCCCTGACTAGCACAAAGAGGGTCTACAATGAGCAGTTCTTC. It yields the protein CASSPLTSTKRVYNEQFF.

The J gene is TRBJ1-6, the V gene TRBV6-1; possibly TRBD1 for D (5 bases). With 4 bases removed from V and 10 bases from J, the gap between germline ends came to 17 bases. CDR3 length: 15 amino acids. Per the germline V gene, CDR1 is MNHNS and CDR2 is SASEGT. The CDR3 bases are TGTGCCAGCAGTGCCGGGGACGGCGTAGGATCACCCCTCCACTTT. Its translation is CASSAGDGVGSPLHF.

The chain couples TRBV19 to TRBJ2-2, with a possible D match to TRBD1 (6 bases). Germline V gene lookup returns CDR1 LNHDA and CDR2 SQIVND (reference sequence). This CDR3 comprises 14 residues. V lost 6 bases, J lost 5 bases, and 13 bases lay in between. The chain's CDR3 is CASRSQGRTGELFF. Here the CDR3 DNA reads TGTGCCAGTAGATCACAGGGAAGGACCGGGGAGCTGTTTTTT.

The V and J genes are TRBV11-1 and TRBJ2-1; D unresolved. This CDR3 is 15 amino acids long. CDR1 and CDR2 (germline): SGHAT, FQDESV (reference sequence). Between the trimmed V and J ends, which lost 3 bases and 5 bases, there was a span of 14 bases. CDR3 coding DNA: TGTGCCAGCAGCTTGGGCCTAGGTGGAGACAATGAGCAGTTCTTC. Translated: CASSLGLGGDNEQFF. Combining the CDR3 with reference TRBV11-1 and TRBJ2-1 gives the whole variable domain EAEVAQSPRYKITEKSQAVAFWCDPISGHATLYWYRQILGQGPELLVQFQDESVVDDSQLPKDRFSAERLKGVDSTLKIQPAELGDSAMYLCASSLGLGGDNEQFFGPGTRLTVL.

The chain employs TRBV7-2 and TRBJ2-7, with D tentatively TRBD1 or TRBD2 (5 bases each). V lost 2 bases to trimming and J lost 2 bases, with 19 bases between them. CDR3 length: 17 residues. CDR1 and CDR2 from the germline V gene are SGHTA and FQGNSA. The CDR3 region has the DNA TGTGCCAGCAGCTTATCCGGTAGGGGCGGGCTTGCCTACGAGCAGTACTTC. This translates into CASSLSGRGGLAYEQYF.

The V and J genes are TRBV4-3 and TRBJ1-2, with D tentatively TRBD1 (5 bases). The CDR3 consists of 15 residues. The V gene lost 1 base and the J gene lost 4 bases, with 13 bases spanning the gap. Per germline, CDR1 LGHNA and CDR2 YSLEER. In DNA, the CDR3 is TGCGCCAGCAGCCAAGCCGGACAAGTTCGCTATGGCTACACCTTC. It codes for CASSQAGQVRYGYTF.

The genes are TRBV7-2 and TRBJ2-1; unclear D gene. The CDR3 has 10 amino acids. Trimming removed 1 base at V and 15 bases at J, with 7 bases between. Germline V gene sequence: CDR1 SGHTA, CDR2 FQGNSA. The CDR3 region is CASSLVRMFF. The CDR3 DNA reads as TGTGCCAGCAGCTTAGTTCGCATGTTCTTC.

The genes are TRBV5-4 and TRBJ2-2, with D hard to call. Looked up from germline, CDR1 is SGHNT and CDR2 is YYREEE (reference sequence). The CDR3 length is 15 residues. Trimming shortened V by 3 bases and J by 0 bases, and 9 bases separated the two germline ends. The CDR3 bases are TGTGCCAGCAGCTACAGTCAAACGAACACCGGGGAGCTGTTTTTT. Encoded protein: CASSYSQTNTGELFF.

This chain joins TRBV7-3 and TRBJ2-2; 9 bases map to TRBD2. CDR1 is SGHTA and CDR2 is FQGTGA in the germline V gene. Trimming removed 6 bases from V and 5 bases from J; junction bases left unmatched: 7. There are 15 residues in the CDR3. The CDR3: CASSLGLAFTGELFF. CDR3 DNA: TGTGCCAGCAGTTTGGGACTAGCCTTTACCGGGGAGCTGTTTTTT.

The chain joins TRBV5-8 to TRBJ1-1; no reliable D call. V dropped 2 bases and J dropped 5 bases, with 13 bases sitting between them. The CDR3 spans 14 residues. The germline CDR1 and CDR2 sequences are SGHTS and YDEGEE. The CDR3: CASSFRRLGTEAFF. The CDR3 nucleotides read TGTGCCAGCAGCTTTCGCCGTCTGGGGACTGAAGCTTTCTTT.

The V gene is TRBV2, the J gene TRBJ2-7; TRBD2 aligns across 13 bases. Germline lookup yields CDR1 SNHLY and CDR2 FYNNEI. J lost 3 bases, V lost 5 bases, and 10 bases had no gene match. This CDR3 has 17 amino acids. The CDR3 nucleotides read TGTGCCAGCAGTTCCTCCGGACTAGCGGGAGAATTCTACGAGCAGTACTTC. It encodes CASSSSGLAGEFYEQYF. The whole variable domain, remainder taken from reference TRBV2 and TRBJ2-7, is EPEVTQTPSHQVTQMGQEVILRCVPISNHLYFYWYRQILGQKVEFLVSFYNNEISEKSEIFDDQFSVERPDGSNFTLKIRSTKLEDSAMYFCASSSSGLAGEFYEQYFGPGTRLTVT.

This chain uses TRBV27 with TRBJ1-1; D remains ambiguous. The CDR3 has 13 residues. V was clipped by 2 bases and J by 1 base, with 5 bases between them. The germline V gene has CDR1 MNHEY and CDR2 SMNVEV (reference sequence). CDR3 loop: CASSLNPNTEAFF. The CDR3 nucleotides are TGTGCCAGCAGTTTAAATCCGAACACTGAAGCTTTCTTT.

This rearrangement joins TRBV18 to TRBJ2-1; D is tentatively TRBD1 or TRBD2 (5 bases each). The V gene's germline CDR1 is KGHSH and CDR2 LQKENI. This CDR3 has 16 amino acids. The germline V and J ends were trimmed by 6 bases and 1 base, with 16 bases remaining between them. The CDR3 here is CASSPGLGVSYNEQFF. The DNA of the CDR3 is TGTGCCAGCTCGCCCGGACTGGGGGTTTCCTACAATGAGCAGTTCTTC. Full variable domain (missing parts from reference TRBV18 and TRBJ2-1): NAGVMQNPRHLVRRRGQEARLRCSPMKGHSHVYWYRQLPEEGLKFMVYLQKENIIDESGMPKERFSAEFPKEGPSILRIQQVVRGDSAAYFCASSPGLGVSYNEQFFGPGTRLTVL.

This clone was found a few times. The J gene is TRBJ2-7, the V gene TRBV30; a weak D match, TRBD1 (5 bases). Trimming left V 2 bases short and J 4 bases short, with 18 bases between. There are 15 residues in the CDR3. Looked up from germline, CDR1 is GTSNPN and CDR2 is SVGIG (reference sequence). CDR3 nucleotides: TGTGCCTGGAGTCACCCCGGCCAGGGTGGGTACGAGCAGTACTTC. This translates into CAWSHPGQGGYEQYF. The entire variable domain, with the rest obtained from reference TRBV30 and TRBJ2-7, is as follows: SQTIHQWPATLVQPVGSPLSLECTVEGTSNPNLYWYRQAAGRGLQLLFYSVGIGQISSEVPQNLSASRPQDRQFILSSKKLLLSDSGFYLCAWSHPGQGGYEQYFGPGTRLTVT.